This TCR beta chain derives from a study of T-cell reconstitution after alpha-beta-depleted transplantation in children (dated by TCRdb to about 2016). A note on the overall study: The study quantitatively tracked T-cell immune reconstitution after TCRalphabeta/CD19-depleted allogeneic hematopoietic cell transplantation in children using TCR repertoire profiling. The investigation overall reported the following: The apparently early alphabetaT-cell count recovery about two months after transplant was reportedly dependent on only several hundred rapidly expanded clones derived from non-depleted graft cells. Over subsequent months, a decline in hyperexpanded clone frequencies was noted, and after one year, T-cell counts and TCRbeta diversity were mostly ascribed to newly produced T cells. The high TCRbeta diversity at day 60 in some patients was ascribed to recipient T cells and intrathymic progenitors that had survived conditioning.

V and J lose 4 bases and 4 bases, and a span of 7 bases separates them. Per the germline V gene, MNHEY is the CDR1 and SVGAGI is the CDR2. The CDR3 runs 13 residues from the cysteine to the phenylalanine. The DNA shown is the 39-base CDR3, in frame from base 1. This clonotype was detected many times. Its specific antigen is unknown. No much larger clonotype is one base removed from it; base qualities were not supplied. The method was PCR. TCRdb shows the sequencer as Illumina HiSeq 2500. To normalize quantification of the TCRbeta repertoire, the TCR libraries were built with molecular barcoding that relied on unique molecular identifiers. TCRdb trimmed the raw reads at Q25, called clones with MiXCR and kept productive beta chains. Merged by CDR3 protein, the rows form single entries marked with the most common genes and DNA. The sample table contains around 800,000 distinct CDR3 sequences; only one count was recorded for less than 20% of them. The ten largest clones add up to under 6% of the sample.

The treatment or condition tag for this specimen amounts to: allogeneic hematopoietic cell transplantation with graft depleted of TCRalphabeta T cells and CD19 B cells. Transplant recipients were children who received TCRalphabeta/CD19-depleted allogeneic hematopoietic cell grafts. The sequence derives from a male patient aged 5 to 17 who had a stem cell transplant for acute lymphoblastic leukemia, so the T cells may come from the graft donor. The chain links TRBV6-5 with TRBJ1-4; the D gene identity is not certain. Sample: PBMCs, mostly from graft donor cells, taken 360 days after TCRalphabeta/CD19-depleted stem cell transplant. The DNA sequence follows: TGTGCCAGCAGTTCCCTGATTAATGAAAAACTGTTTTTT. It encodes CASSSLINEKLFF.